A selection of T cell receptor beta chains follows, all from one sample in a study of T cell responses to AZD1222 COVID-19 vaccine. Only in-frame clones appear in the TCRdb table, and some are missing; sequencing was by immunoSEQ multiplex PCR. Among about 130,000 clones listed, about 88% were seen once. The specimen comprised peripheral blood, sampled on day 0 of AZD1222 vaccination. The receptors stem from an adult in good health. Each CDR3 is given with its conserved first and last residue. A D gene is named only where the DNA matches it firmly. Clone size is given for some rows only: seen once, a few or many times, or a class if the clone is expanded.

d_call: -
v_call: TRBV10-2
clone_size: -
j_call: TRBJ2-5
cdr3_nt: TGCGCCAGCCGACCGTCCGGTCTTAGGGAGACCCAGTACTTC
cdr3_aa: CASRPSGLRETQYF

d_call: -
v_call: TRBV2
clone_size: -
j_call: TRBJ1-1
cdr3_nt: TGTGCCAGCACCCAGGGGAGGGCTGAAGCTTTCTTT
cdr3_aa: CASTQGRAEAFF

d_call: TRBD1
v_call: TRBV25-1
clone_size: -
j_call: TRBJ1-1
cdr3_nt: TGTGCCAGCGTCGGACAGGGATTCACTGAAGCTTTCTTT
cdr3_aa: CASVGQGFTEAFF

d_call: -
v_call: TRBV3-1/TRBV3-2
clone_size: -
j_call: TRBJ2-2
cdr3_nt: TGTGCCAGCAGCCAAGAGGGGAACACCGGGGAGCTGTTTTTT
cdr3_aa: CASSQEGNTGELFF

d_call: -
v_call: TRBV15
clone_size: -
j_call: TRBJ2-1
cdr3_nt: TGTGCCACCAGCACGTTTAGCGGAGGGTACAATGAGCAGTTCTTC
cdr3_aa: CATSTFSGGYNEQFF

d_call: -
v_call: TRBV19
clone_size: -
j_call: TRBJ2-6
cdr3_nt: TGTGCCAGTAGTACCGCGGCCTCTGGGGCCAACGTCCTGACTTTC
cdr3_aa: CASSTAASGANVLTF

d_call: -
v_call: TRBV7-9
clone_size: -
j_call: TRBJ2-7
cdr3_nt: TGTGCCAGCAGCTTAGAATCCAGCTACGAGCAGTACTTC
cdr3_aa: CASSLESSYEQYF

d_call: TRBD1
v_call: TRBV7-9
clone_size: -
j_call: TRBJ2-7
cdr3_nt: TGTGCCACCGACAGGGGCCCCTACGAGCAGTACTTC
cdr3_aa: CATDRGPYEQYF

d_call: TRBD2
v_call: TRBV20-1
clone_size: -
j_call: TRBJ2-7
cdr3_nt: TGCAGTGCTAGTAGAATAGCGGGAGGACCCTACGAGCAGTACTTC
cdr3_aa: CSASRIAGGPYEQYF

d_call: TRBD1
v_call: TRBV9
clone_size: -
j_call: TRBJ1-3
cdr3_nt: TGTGCCAGCAGCGTTAGGGGGCTTGGAAACACCATATATTTT
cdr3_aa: CASSVRGLGNTIYF

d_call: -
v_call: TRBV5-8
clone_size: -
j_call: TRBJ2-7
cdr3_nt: TGTGCCAGCAGCTTGCCTTCGGACAGATTGGAGACCTACGAGCAGTACTTC
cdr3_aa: CASSLPSDRLETYEQYF

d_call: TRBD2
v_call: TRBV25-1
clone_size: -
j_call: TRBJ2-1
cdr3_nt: TGTGCCAGCAGTGAACCCGGACTAGCGGGGGGCCACAATGAGCAGTTCTTC
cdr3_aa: CASSEPGLAGGHNEQFF

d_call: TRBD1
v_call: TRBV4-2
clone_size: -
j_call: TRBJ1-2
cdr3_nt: TGTGCCAGCAGCCAAGTGGACAGGGCCTATGGCTACACCTTC
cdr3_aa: CASSQVDRAYGYTF

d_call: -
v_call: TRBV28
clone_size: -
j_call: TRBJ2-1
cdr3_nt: TGTGCCAGCAGTTACGACCCGGAACTGCGGTTCTTC
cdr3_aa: CASSYDPELRFF

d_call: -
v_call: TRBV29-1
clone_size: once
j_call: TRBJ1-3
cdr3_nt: TGCAGCGTTGCGGCAGCTAGCTCTGGAAACACCATATATTTT
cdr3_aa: CSVAAASSGNTIYF

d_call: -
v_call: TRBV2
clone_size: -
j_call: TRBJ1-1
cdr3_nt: TGTGCCAGCAGTCAACAAACAGAGAACACTGAAGCTTTCTTT
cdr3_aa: CASSQQTENTEAFF

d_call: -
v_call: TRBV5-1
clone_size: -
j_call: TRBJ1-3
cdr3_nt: TGCGCCAGCAGCTTGACTCGCGGCTCTGGAAACACCATATATTTT
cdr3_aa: CASSLTRGSGNTIYF

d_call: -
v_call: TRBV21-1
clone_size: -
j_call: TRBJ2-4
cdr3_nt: TGTGCCAGCAGCAAAATCGGTGACAGTCCGCTAGCCAAAAACATTCAGTACTTC
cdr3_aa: CASSKIGDSPLAKNIQYF

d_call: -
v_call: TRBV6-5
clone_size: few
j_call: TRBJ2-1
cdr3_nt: TGTGCCAGCAGTTACGCGGACGTCACCTATGAGCAGTTCTTC
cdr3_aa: CASSYADVTYEQFF

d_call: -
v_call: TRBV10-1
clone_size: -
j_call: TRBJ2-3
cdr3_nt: TGCGCCAGCAGTGGTGGGGGTGTAGGGGCCTCAGATACGCAGTATTTT
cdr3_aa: CASSGGGVGASDTQYF